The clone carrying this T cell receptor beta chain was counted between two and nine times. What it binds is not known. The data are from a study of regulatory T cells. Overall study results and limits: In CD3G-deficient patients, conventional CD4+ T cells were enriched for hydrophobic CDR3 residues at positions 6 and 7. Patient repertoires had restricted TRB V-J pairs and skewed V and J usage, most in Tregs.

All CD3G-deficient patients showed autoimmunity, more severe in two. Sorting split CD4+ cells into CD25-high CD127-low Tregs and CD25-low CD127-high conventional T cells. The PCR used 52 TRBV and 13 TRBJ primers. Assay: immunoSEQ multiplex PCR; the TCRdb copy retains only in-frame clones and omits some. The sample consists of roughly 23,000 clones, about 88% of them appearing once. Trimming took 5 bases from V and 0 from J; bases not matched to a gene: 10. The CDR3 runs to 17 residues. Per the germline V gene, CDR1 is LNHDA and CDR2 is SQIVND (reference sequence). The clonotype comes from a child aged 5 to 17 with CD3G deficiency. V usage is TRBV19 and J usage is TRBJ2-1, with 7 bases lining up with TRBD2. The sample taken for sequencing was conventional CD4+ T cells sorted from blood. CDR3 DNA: TGTGCCAGTAGTGCCCGACCTAGCGGACACTCCTACAATGAGCAGTTCTTC. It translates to CASSARPSGHSYNEQFF.